The 25 T cell receptor beta chains given below trace back to one sample, sequenced in a study of T cells in tuberculosis. Assay used: immunoSEQ multiplex PCR; TCRdb lists only in-frame clones, some missing. The sample holds tens of thousands of clones, more than 85% seen once. Sample: PBMCs. The receptors were sampled from a donor aged 5-35 years with latent tuberculosis or without tuberculosis infection.

The V gene is TRBV6-4, the J gene TRBJ2-1, with D unclear. V was pared by 3 bases and J by 2 bases, with 14 bases between. Germline CDR1 is MRHNA and CDR2 is SNTAGT. The CDR3 covers 16 residues. The CDR3 DNA reads as TGTGCCAGCAGTGATATAAAAGGCGGAACCTACAATGAGCAGTTCTTC. Translation: CASSDIKGGTYNEQFF.

The V gene is TRBV4-3, the J gene TRBJ2-6; perhaps TRBD1 as D (6 bases). Germline values: CDR1 LGHNA, CDR2 YSLEER. The CDR3 covers 17 residues. V was clipped by 0 bases and J by 3 bases, with 12 bases between them. This chain's CDR3 is CASSQDFQDSGANVLTF. CDR3 DNA sequence: TGCGCCAGCAGCCAAGATTTCCAGGACAGTGGGGCCAACGTCCTGACTTTC.

V is TRBV6-5 and J is TRBJ2-3; possible D gene TRBD2, 6 bases. Trimming shortened V by 4 bases and J by 1 base, and 9 bases separated the two germline ends. Germline V CDR1 and CDR2: MNHEY, SVGAGI. The CDR3 loop spans 14 amino acids. The CDR3 loop is CASSFGGGTDTQYF. Written as DNA, the CDR3 is TGTGCCAGCAGTTTCGGGGGAGGCACAGATACGCAGTATTTT.

The chain is built from TRBV9 and TRBJ1-2; no clear D gene. The CDR3 has 15 residues. V lost 0 bases, J lost 1 base, and 10 bases lay in between. Germline V CDR1 and CDR2: SGDLS, YYNGEE. CDR3 in DNA: TGTGCCAGCAGCGTAGAGCCCTTACTTAACTATGGCTACACCTTC. Translating gives CASSVEPLLNYGYTF.

This sequence joins TRBV11-3 and TRBJ2-6, with 8 bases lining up with TRBD1. After removal of 3 bases from V and 3 bases from J, the junction contained 4 bases not matched to a gene. This CDR3 comprises 16 residues. CDR1 and CDR2 (germline): SGHNT, YENEEA. CDR3 loop: CASSFQGANGANVLTF. The CDR3 coding sequence is TGTGCCAGCAGCTTCCAGGGGGCGAATGGGGCCAACGTCCTGACTTTC.

V and J are TRBV7-2 and TRBJ2-1; TRBD2 aligns across 12 bases. J gave up 10 bases and V 4 bases, and 11 bases lay outside the gene matches. The germline gives CDR1 SGHTA, CDR2 FQGNSA. CDR3 length: 16 amino acids. The CDR3 DNA reads TGTGCCAGCAGCTATGGACTAGCGGGGCGGTTGGGGGAGCAGTTCTTC. Its protein is CASSYGLAGRLGEQFF.

This clone was picked up a small number of times. The rearrangement uses TRBV27 and TRBJ1-1; D remains ambiguous. The germline V gene encodes CDR1 MNHEY and CDR2 SMNVEV (reference sequence). With 2 bases removed from V and 0 bases from J, the gap between germline ends came to 10 bases. The CDR3 is 15 residues long. CDR3 residues: CASSLVAGLNTEAFF. CDR3 bases: TGTGCCAGCAGTTTAGTCGCAGGATTGAACACTGAAGCTTTCTTT.

The chain employs TRBV6-1 and TRBJ1-2; 9 nucleotides match TRBD1. J was trimmed by 7 bases and V by 1 base; bases with no gene match: 7. CDR1 is MNHNS, CDR2 SASEGT, per germline. This CDR3 spans 15 amino acids. The CDR3, as DNA: TGTGCCAGCAGTGAAGGATGGACAGGGGACCGTGGCTACACCTTC. This sequence encodes CASSEGWTGDRGYTF.

This clone occurred once. The gene calls are TRBV7-3 and TRBJ2-1; D unclear. Trimming shortened V by 3 bases and J by 5 bases, and 8 bases separated the two germline ends. In germline, CDR1 is SGHTA, CDR2 FQGTGA. The CDR3 runs 13 residues. The CDR3 nucleotides read TGTGCCAGCAGCTTTATCTCTGACAATGAGCAGTTCTTC. It codes for CASSFISDNEQFF.

In its sample, this clone was seen once. This sequence joins TRBV19 and TRBJ2-2, with 8 bases fitting TRBD1. CDR1 and CDR2 from the germline V gene are LNHDA and SQIVND (reference sequence). The CDR3 loop spans 15 amino acids. V was clipped by 3 bases and J by 7 bases; unmatched bases: 7. The CDR3 bases are TGTGCCAGTAGTATCAAGGACAGGGCCATCGGGGAGCTGTTTTTT. Its translation: CASSIKDRAIGELFF. Based on the CDR3 plus reference TRBV19 and TRBJ2-2, the full variable domain is DGGITQSPKYLFRKEGQNVTLSCEQNLNHDAMYWYRQDPGQGLRLIYYSQIVNDFQKGDIAEGYSVSREKKESFPLTVTSAQKNPTAFYLCASSIKDRAIGELFFGEGSRLTVL.

This rearrangement joins TRBV5-1 to TRBJ2-2, with TRBD1 as a possible D gene (6 bases). Germline CDR1 SGHRS, CDR2 YFSETQ. CDR3 length equals 17 residues. Trimming took 6 bases from V and 1 from J, leaving 19 bases between them. The CDR3 region is CASKKGGQSLNTGELFF. The CDR3 bases are TGCGCCAGCAAAAAGGGCGGACAGAGCCTGAACACCGGGGAGCTGTTTTTT.

In its sample, this clone was seen once. Other DNA sequences from this sample encode an identical CDR3 as well. The chain couples TRBV7-3 to TRBJ2-3, with TRBD2 matching over 9 bases. The CDR3 loop spans 15 amino acids. After removal of 5 bases from V and 0 bases from J, the junction contained 3 bases not matched to a gene. Germline assignment: CDR1 SGHTA and CDR2 FQGTGA. CDR3 sequence reads: CASSLSGGSTDTQYF. The CDR3 coding sequence is TGTGCCAGCAGCCTCAGCGGGGGGAGCACAGATACGCAGTATTTT.

The V gene is TRBV15, the J gene TRBJ2-1; no clear D gene. Germline-derived CDR1 and CDR2 are LNHNV and YYDKDF (reference sequence). CDR3 length: 12 residues. V lost 0 bases and J lost 10, with 7 bases in between. DNA for the CDR3: TGTGCCACCAGCAGAGATGAGCCGGAGCAGTTCTTC. This encodes CATSRDEPEQFF.

The chain employs TRBV7-2 and TRBJ1-2; possibly TRBD1 for D (6 bases). There are 14 residues in the CDR3. V lost 5 bases and J lost 2, with 12 bases in between. Germline CDR1 and CDR2: SGHTA and FQGNSA. The CDR3 coding sequence is TGTGCCAGCAGCAGAGGACAGCAGAACTATGGCTACACCTTC. Its translation is CASSRGQQNYGYTF.

This chain joins TRBV27 and TRBJ1-1, with D possibly matching TRBD1 (5 bases). CDR1 is MNHEY, CDR2 SMNVEV, per germline (reference sequence). This CDR3 comprises 16 residues. V lost 0 bases to trimming and J lost 3 bases, with 14 bases between them. The CDR3 here is CASSLSGPGNYTEAFF. Written as DNA, the CDR3 is TGTGCCAGCAGTTTATCGGGGCCTGGGAATTACACTGAAGCTTTCTTT.

The chain uses TRBV29-1 and TRBJ2-7; 8 positions agree with TRBD1. V was clipped by 5 bases and J by 3 bases; unmatched bases: 9. Germline assignment: CDR1 SQVTM and CDR2 ANQGSEA. The CDR3 has 14 residues. The CDR3 DNA follows: TGCAGCGTTCTCTGGGACAGGTCTAACTACGAGCAGTACTTC. Translated, it gives CSVLWDRSNYEQYF.

The rearrangement joins TRBV5-6 to TRBJ2-7; 8 bases line up with TRBD2. With V trimmed by 4 bases and J by 5 bases, 8 bases remained unmatched. The length of the CDR3 is 14 residues. CDR1 is SGHDT and CDR2 is YYEEEE in the germline V gene. CDR3 in amino acids: CASSPGTSIHEQYF. CDR3 sequence (DNA): TGTGCCAGCAGCCCAGGGACTAGTATCCACGAGCAGTACTTC.

The rearrangement uses TRBV25-1 and TRBJ2-2; 8 bases match TRBD1. V dropped 6 bases and J dropped 6; count of bases not matched to a gene: 9. CDR3 length: 15 amino acids. The germline V gene encodes CDR1 MGHDK and CDR2 SYGVNS. The CDR3, as DNA: TGTGCCAGCAGCCACGGGGGACAGGTCCCCGGGGAGCTGTTTTTT. The encoded protein is CASSHGGQVPGELFF.

The gene calls are TRBV5-4 and TRBJ1-2; 8 bases align to TRBD1. J gave up 4 bases and V 0 bases, and 2 bases lay outside the gene matches. The CDR3 runs to 14 residues. Germline assignment: CDR1 SGHNT and CDR2 YYREEE (reference sequence). The CDR3 sequence: CASSLDDRGYGYTF. CDR3 DNA: TGTGCCAGCAGCTTGGATGACAGGGGCTATGGCTACACCTTC.

The rearrangement links TRBV30 to TRBJ1-6, with D possibly matching TRBD1 (6 bases). Trimming left V 4 bases short and J 7 bases short, with 8 bases between. Germline-derived CDR1 and CDR2 are GTSNPN and SVGIG (reference sequence). This CDR3 spans 12 amino acids. CDR3 amino acids: CAWTGVNSPLHF. As DNA, the CDR3 is TGTGCCTGGACAGGGGTAAATTCACCCCTCCACTTT. The variable domain in full, completed from reference TRBV30 and TRBJ1-6, reads SQTIHQWPATLVQPVGSPLSLECTVEGTSNPNLYWYRQAAGRGLQLLFYSVGIGQISSEVPQNLSASRPQDRQFILSSKKLLLSDSGFYLCAWTGVNSPLHFGNGTRLTVT.

V usage is TRBV5-1 and J usage is TRBJ1-6; 7 bases agree with TRBD1. With V trimmed by 3 bases and J by 12 bases, 9 bases remained unmatched. From germline, CDR1 is SGHRS and CDR2 YFSETQ. The CDR3 has 14 amino acids. CDR3 DNA sequence: TGCGCCAGCAGCTCACAGGGGACTGAGTTACCCCTCCACTTT. Translating gives CASSSQGTELPLHF.

The CDR3 DNA sequence: TGTGCCAGCAGTGAAACGGGTTACACTGAAGCTTTCTTT. It codes for CASSETGYTEAFF. The genes are TRBV2 and TRBJ1-1; D unresolved. The V end lost 2 bases, the J end lost 3 bases, and 7 bases lay between the germline ends. The CDR3 length is 13 residues. Germline CDR1 SNHLY, CDR2 FYNNEI.

The V and J genes are TRBV9 and TRBJ2-2; possible D gene TRBD2, 7 bases. V was pared by 4 bases and J by 9 bases, with 19 bases between. The CDR3 loop spans 15 amino acids. Germline CDR1 is SGDLS and CDR2 is YYNGEE. CDR3 region: CASSTQGGGRRELFF. The DNA for the CDR3 is TGTGCCAGCAGCACCCAAGGGGGGGGGCGCCGGGAGCTGTTTTTT.

This clone has just a few counts. V is TRBV19 and J is TRBJ1-6, with a weak D call TRBD1 (5 bases). CDR1 is LNHDA and CDR2 is SQIVND in the germline V gene (reference sequence). CDR3 size: 15 residues. Trimming took 3 bases from V and 0 from J, leaving 6 bases between them. The CDR3 nucleotides read TGTGCCAGTAGTATGGACAACTCCTATAATTCACCCCTCCACTTT. Its translation: CASSMDNSYNSPLHF.

This clone was counted once. The chain employs TRBV9 and TRBJ2-7; 9 bases align to TRBD1. Germline CDR1 SGDLS, CDR2 YYNGEE. J lost 7 bases, V lost 3 bases, and 2 bases had no gene match. This CDR3 comprises 12 residues. CDR3 residues: CASSGDRVEQYF. In DNA form, the CDR3 reads TGTGCCAGCAGCGGGGACAGGGTAGAGCAGTACTTC.